This record concerns one T cell receptor beta chain sequence. Time point of the sample: blood 4 weeks post-SBRT, at nephrectomy. Treatment described: 15 Gy SBRT to primary tumor, nephrectomy 4 weeks later. This sample was included in a study of radiation and T cells in renal cell carcinoma. Trimming cost V 5 bases and J 4 bases; bases outside gene matches: 8. Germline CDR1 reads SGDLS; CDR2 reads YYNGEE. The CDR3 extends over 14 amino acids. Sequenced by immunoSEQ multiplex PCR; TCRdb stores in-frame clones only, minus some. Of about 78,000 clones in the sample, 70% to 90% are singletons; the top ten hold more than 4.5%.

The chain links TRBV9 to TRBJ1-2; 7 bases agree with TRBD1. The receptor comes from a woman aged 65 to 85 with renal cell carcinoma. Sequences were derived from blood, sampled from a patient whose treatment included radiotherapy and nephrectomy. The CDR3: CASSSRTGPYGYTF. The CDR3 DNA reads as TGTGCCAGCAGTAGTAGGACAGGACCCTATGGCTACACCTTC.